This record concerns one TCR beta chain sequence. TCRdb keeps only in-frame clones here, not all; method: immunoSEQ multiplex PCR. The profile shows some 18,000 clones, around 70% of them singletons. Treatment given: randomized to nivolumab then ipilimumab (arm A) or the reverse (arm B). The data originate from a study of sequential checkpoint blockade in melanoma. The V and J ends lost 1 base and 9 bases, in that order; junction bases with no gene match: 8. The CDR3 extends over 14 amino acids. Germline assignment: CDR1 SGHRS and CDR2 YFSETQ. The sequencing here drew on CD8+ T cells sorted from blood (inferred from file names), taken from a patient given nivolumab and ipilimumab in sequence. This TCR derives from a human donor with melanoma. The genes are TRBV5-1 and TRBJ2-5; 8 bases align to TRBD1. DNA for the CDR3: TGCGCCAGCAGCTTGAGACAGGGGTATAGGGCCCAGTACTTC. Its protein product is CASSLRQGYRAQYF.